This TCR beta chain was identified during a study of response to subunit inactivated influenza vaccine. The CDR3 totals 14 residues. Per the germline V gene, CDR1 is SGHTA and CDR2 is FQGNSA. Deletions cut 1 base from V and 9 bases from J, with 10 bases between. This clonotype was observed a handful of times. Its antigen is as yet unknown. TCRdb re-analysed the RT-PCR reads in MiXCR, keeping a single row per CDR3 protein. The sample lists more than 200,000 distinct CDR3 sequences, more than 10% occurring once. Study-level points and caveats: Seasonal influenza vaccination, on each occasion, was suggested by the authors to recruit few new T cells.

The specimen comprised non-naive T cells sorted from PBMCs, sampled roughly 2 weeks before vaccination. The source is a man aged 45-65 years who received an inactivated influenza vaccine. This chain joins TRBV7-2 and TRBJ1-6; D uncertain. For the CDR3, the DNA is TGTGCCAGCAGCTTAGACGGCGGGGTTTCACCCCTCCACTTT. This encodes CASSLDGGVSPLHF.